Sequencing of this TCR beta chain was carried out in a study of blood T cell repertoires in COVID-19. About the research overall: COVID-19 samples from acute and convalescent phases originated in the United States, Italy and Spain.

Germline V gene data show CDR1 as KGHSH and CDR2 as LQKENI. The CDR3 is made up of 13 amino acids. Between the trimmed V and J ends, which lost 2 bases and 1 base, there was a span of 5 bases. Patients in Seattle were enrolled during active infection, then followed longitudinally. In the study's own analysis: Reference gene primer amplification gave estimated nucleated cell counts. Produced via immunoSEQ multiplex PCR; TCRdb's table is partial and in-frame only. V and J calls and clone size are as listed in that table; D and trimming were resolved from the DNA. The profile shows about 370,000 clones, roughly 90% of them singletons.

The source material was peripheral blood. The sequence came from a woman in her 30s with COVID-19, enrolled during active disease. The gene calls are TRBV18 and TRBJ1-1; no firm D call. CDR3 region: CASSPGWNTEAFF. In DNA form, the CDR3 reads TGTGCCAGCTCACCAGGCTGGAACACTGAAGCTTTCTTT.